This T cell receptor (beta chain) was identified in a study of human T cells and chemical hapten exposure. Time point described: patch test 2, 6 weeks after DPC sensitization. Stated treatment: therapeutic diphenylcyclopropenone sensitization with weekly scalp DPC. TCRdb fed the RACE reads into MiXCR, producing one record per CDR3 protein. The sample contains some 350,000 distinct CDR3 sequences, roughly 6% of which appear only once. Study-level points and caveats: Significantly greater numbers of large CDR3 similarity clusters came from expanded TCRs than from controls. The donor cohort had alopecia, so its immune response may not match that of healthy people.

Looked up from germline, CDR1 is MGHDK and CDR2 is SYGVNS. The CDR3 length is 16 residues. Deletions cut 8 bases from V and 3 bases from J, with 17 bases between. Remarks on this clonotype: Its antigen is not identified.

The input for sequencing was whole blood, taken in connection with sensitization to the hapten diphenylcyclopropenone (DPC). The TCR comes from a woman aged 18-30 years with alopecia areata. Some clones in this sample may be carry-over from other donors' samples. This chain joins TRBV25-1 and TRBJ2-6; TRBD1 might be the D (6 bases). For the CDR3, the DNA is TGTGCCAGCGGCCCCCAAGGGGGTTTTGGGGCCAACGTCCTGACTTTC. Its translation: CASGPQGGFGANVLTF.